The entry below describes one T cell receptor (beta chain). The CDR3 runs 16 residues. CDR1 and CDR2 (germline): SGHRS, YFSETQ. Trimming cost V 3 bases and J 1 base, with 14 bases left between them. The repertoire was sequenced with immunoSEQ multiplex PCR; TCRdb's copy has only in-frame clones and lacks some. The sample consists of approximately 220,000 clones, around 85% of them appearing once. The data belong to a study of blood T cell repertoires in COVID-19. This receptor was identified in a man aged 35 to 55 who had recovered from COVID-19. This chain connects TRBV5-1 to TRBJ1-3, with D hard to call. Sequences were obtained from PBMCs or T cells enriched from blood (not recorded which). The DNA of the CDR3 is TGCGCCAGCAGCTCGGCCGGGAGTCAGTCTGGAAACACCATATATTTT. This translates into CASSSAGSQSGNTIYF.